Reported below is one T cell receptor (beta chain). Its target is unknown. V was pared by 4 bases and J by 3 bases, with 5 bases of the junction left unmatched. The CDR3 totals 16 residues. CDR1 and CDR2 (germline): SNHLY, FYNNEI. Germline DNA was extracted too, while blood RNA derived from unsorted whole blood. Reverse transcription of roughly 470 ng total RNA with a constant-region primer produced TCR beta cDNA. What produced the TCR beta libraries was three nested multiplex PCR rounds using slightly modified ARM-PCR. Running around 9 cycles apiece, the first two PCR rounds relied on TRBV1-TRBV30 forward primers together with a C-beta reverse primer. Each CDR3 protein is one row after TCRdb ran MiXCR on the multiplex PCR reads. The sample shows about 200,000 distinct CDR3 sequences, less than 70% of them seen only once. This sample was included in a study of tumor-infiltrating lymphocytes in primary liver carcinoma. Study overall: Participating patients were men and women between 30 and 69 years old. The neoplasms were of stage T1-T3 N0M0, with dimensions of about 4 to 11 cm across. Study results and caveats: Bulk unsorted material prevented CD4+ and CD8+ repertoire comparison. Tumor-adjacent and tumor-blood pairs shared a smaller degree of overlap than tumor region pairs.

Sequenced material: peripheral blood. The TCR was taken from a woman in her sixties with primary liver carcinoma and hepatitis B virus infection. This chain links TRBV2 with TRBJ2-4; 11 bases agree with TRBD2. The DNA for the CDR3 is TGTGCCAGCAGTGTAACTAGCGGGAGAGGCAAAAACATTCAGTACTTC. Amino acid sequence: CASSVTSGRGKNIQYF. Variable domain in full (rest from reference TRBV2 and TRBJ2-4): EPEVTQTPSHQVTQMGQEVILRCVPISNHLYFYWYRQILGQKVEFLVSFYNNEISEKSEIFDDQFSVERPDGSNFTLKIRSTKLEDSAMYFCASSVTSGRGKNIQYFGAGTRLSVL.